The rows below give T cell receptor beta chains drawn from one sample of a study of long-term antiretroviral therapy in people with HIV. Generated by immunoSEQ multiplex PCR, the TCRdb table keeps only in-frame clones and is missing some. The data hold tens of thousands of clones, with approximately 93% observed a single time. This specimen was unsorted PBMCs, taken about 6.5 years after starting antiretroviral therapy. These TCRs come from a woman aged 40 to 49 with HIV. CDR3s include the opening cysteine and the closing phenylalanine or tryptophan. Fields, in order: J gene, clone size, D gene, V gene, CDR3 protein, CDR3 DNA. D genes are given only for firm matches. Clone size is not always given. Where it is, it says once, few, many or a class for expanded clones.

TRBJ2-1,.,.,TRBV5-4,CAWRQSSYNEQFF,TGTGCCTGGAGACAGTCCTCCTACAATGAGCAGTTCTTC
TRBJ2-1,.,.,TRBV2,CASRDSRGDYNEQFF,TGTGCCAGCAGGGATTCGAGGGGGGACTACAATGAGCAGTTCTTC
TRBJ1-1,once,.,TRBV5-1,CASSTNRPNTEAFF,TGCGCCAGCAGCACGAACAGGCCGAACACTGAAGCTTTCTTT
TRBJ2-1,.,.,TRBV4-1,CASSQGQGGPRSYNEQFF,TGCGCCAGCAGCCAAGGGCAGGGGGGGCCGAGGTCCTACAATGAGCAGTTCTTC
TRBJ2-2,once,TRBD1,TRBV5-1,CASSLDRGSGELFF,TGCGCCAGCAGCTTAGACAGGGGATCCGGGGAGCTGTTTTTT
TRBJ1-2,.,.,TRBV2,CASSDGRMGYGYTF,TGTGCCAGCAGTGATGGACGGATGGGTTATGGCTACACCTTC
TRBJ1-1,.,.,TRBV7-3,CASRRGGSDTEAFF,TGTGCCAGCAGGAGGGGGGGATCGGACACTGAAGCTTTCTTT
TRBJ1-1,.,.,TRBV6-5,CASSYRGPVNTEAFF,TGTGCCAGCAGTTACAGAGGGCCCGTGAACACTGAAGCTTTCTTT
TRBJ1-2,.,.,TRBV30,CAGSRDRNAPGSGYTF,TGTGCCGGTAGCCGGGACCGCAATGCCCCGGGGTCGGGCTACACCTTC
TRBJ2-7,.,.,TRBV19,CASSAGARGEQYF,TGTGCCAGTAGTGCGGGGGCGCGGGGCGAGCAGTACTTC
TRBJ2-7,.,.,TRBV6-6,CASSSMGAYEQYF,TGTGCCAGCTCGTCGATGGGGGCCTACGAGCAGTACTTC
TRBJ2-5,.,TRBD1,TRBV6-5,CASRETGGMETQYF,TGTGCCAGCAGGGAGACAGGGGGCATGGAGACCCAGTACTTC
TRBJ1-2,.,TRBD1,TRBV7-2,CASSRGYRGGRGYTF,TGTGCCAGCAGCCGCGGATACAGGGGAGGTCGGGGCTACACCTTC
TRBJ2-7,.,.,TRBV5-6,CASSLGYEQYF,TGTGCCAGCAGCTTGGGCTACGAGCAGTACTTC
TRBJ1-1,.,.,TRBV6-5,CASSFRSNTEAFF,TGTGCCAGCAGTTTCCGATCGAACACTGAAGCTTTCTTT
TRBJ1-3,.,.,TRBV9,CASNKQQGAGNTIYF,TGTGCCAGCAACAAACAACAGGGCGCTGGAAACACCATATATTTT
TRBJ2-6,.,.,TRBV5-4,CASSLQPRSGANVLTF,TGTGCCAGCAGCTTGCAGCCGCGCTCTGGGGCCAACGTCCTGACTTTC
TRBJ1-3,.,.,TRBV19,CASSRNPGHSGNTIYF,TGTGCCAGTAGCCGTAACCCGGGACATTCTGGAAACACCATATATTTT
TRBJ1-2,.,.,TRBV19,CASSTPGDRRGYTF,TGTGCCAGTAGTACCCCAGGGGATCGTCGCGGCTACACCTTC
TRBJ1-6,.,.,TRBV19,CASSDTEIYNSPLHF,TGTGCCAGTAGTGACACCGAGATCTATAATTCACCCCTCCACTTT
TRBJ2-1,.,TRBD1,TRBV5-1,CASSPQGDQEGNEQFF,TGCGCCAGCAGCCCCCAGGGGGACCAAGAGGGGAATGAGCAGTTCTTC
TRBJ1-2,.,TRBD1,TRBV6-6,CASSYPTGNYGYTF,TGTGCCAGCAGTTACCCGACAGGGAACTATGGCTACACCTTC
TRBJ2-1,.,TRBD2,TRBV4-1,CASSQGLSGGAYNEQFF,TGCGCCAGCAGCCAGGGGCTTAGCGGGGGGGCCTACAATGAGCAGTTCTTC
TRBJ1-1,.,TRBD1,TRBV9,CASSPQDRFSTEAFF,TGTGCCAGCAGCCCACAGGACAGGTTCAGCACTGAAGCTTTCTTT
TRBJ1-1,.,TRBD1,TRBV9,CASSGTGGPMNTEAFF,TGTGCCAGCAGTGGGACAGGGGGTCCCATGAACACTGAAGCTTTCTTT
TRBJ2-2,.,.,TRBV19,CASSIQGHTGELFF,TGTGCCAGTAGTATCCAAGGGCACACCGGGGAGCTGTTTTTT
TRBJ1-5,.,.,TRBV6-5,CASSYDDSINQPQHF,TGTGCCAGCAGTTACGACGACAGTATCAATCAGCCCCAGCATTTT
TRBJ1-1,.,.,TRBV5-3,CARSGPRDIGATEAFF,TGTGCCAGAAGCGGCCCCCGGGACATAGGGGCCACTGAAGCTTTCTTT
TRBJ1-2,.,.,TRBV7-2,CASSFGPYAGTYGYTF,TGTGCCAGCAGCTTCGGCCCCTACGCAGGGACCTATGGCTACACCTTC
TRBJ1-1,once,TRBD1,TRBV10-3,CAIRKGQGVGDTEAFF,TGTGCCATTCGAAAGGGACAGGGGGTAGGTGACACTGAAGCTTTCTTT
TRBJ1-6,.,TRBD1,TRBV6-5,CASSPGQGYSSPLHF,TGTGCCAGCAGTCCGGGACAGGGTTACTCTTCACCCCTCCACTTT
TRBJ2-2,.,TRBD2,TRBV10-3,CAISEAGGRNTGELFF,TGTGCCATCAGTGAGGCGGGGGGGCGGAACACCGGGGAGCTGTTTTTT
TRBJ1-2,.,TRBD1,TRBV7-9,CASSFTGTGSGYTF,TGTGCCAGCAGCTTTACCGGGACAGGGTCTGGCTACACCTTC
TRBJ1-4,.,.,TRBV27,CASSLNGYNEKLFF,TGTGCCAGCAGTTTAAACGGGTATAATGAAAAACTGTTTTTT
TRBJ2-1,.,.,TRBV9,CASSGSHHPEQFF,TGTGCCAGCAGCGGGTCACATCACCCGGAGCAGTTCTTC
TRBJ2-7,.,.,TRBV19,CASSWGRDAYEQYF,TGTGCCAGTAGTTGGGGGAGAGACGCCTACGAGCAGTACTTC
TRBJ1-4,.,TRBD1,TRBV9,CASSVGLRTGGNEKLFF,TGTGCCAGCAGCGTAGGGCTAAGGACAGGAGGAAATGAAAAACTGTTTTTT
TRBJ2-5,.,.,TRBV7-9,CASSDRGGGETQYF,TGTGCCAGCAGTGACAGGGGCGGGGGGGAGACCCAGTACTTC
TRBJ2-5,.,.,TRBV5-1,CASSLGVVAQETQYF,TGCGCCAGCAGCTTGGGGGTTGTGGCCCAAGAGACCCAGTACTTC
TRBJ1-2,.,.,TRBV6-5,CASSTPPDGYTF,TGTGCCAGCAGTACCCCGCCTGATGGCTACACCTTC
TRBJ2-2,.,.,TRBV5-1,CASSLANSAGELFF,TGCGCCAGCAGCTTGGCCAACTCGGCCGGGGAGCTGTTTTTT
TRBJ2-2,few,TRBD1,TRBV5-4,CASSPRDRGGRGELFF,TGTGCCAGCAGCCCCCGGGACAGGGGCGGGAGAGGGGAGCTGTTTTTT
TRBJ2-5,.,TRBD1,TRBV6-1,CASSEDGQAEETQYF,TGTGCCAGCAGTGAAGACGGACAGGCGGAAGAGACCCAGTACTTC
TRBJ2-1,few,TRBD2,TRBV2,CARLERENNEQFF,TGTGCCAGGCTGGAGCGGGAGAACAATGAGCAGTTCTTC
TRBJ2-7,few,.,TRBV7-8,CASSYRGWQGRSHSYEQYF,TGTGCCAGCAGCTATAGGGGATGGCAGGGGCGTTCCCACTCCTACGAGCAGTACTTC
TRBJ2-7,.,.,TRBV18,CASSPQVYEQYF,TGTGCCAGCTCACCGCAGGTGTACGAGCAGTACTTC
TRBJ2-7,.,.,TRBV6-5,CASSLLGLYEQYF,TGTGCCAGCAGCCTTCTTGGCCTCTACGAGCAGTACTTC
TRBJ2-5,.,.,TRBV5-4,CASSLATGGGETQYF,TGTGCCAGCAGCTTGGCGACAGGTGGAGGGGAGACCCAGTACTTC
TRBJ1-2,.,TRBD1,TRBV29-1,CSVGRDRGSVGGYTF,TGCAGCGTTGGGCGAGACAGGGGGTCGGTAGGTGGCTACACCTTC
TRBJ2-7,.,.,TRBV7-9,CASSLGGGRAMDEQYF,TGTGCCAGCAGCTTAGGGGGTGGCAGGGCAATGGACGAGCAGTACTTC
TRBJ2-2,.,TRBD2,TRBV4-3,CASSPFSGGANTGELFF,TGCGCCAGCAGCCCGTTCAGCGGGGGGGCGAACACCGGGGAGCTGTTTTTT